Below, 19 T cell receptor beta chains from the same sample are listed, as sequenced in a study of CD8 T cells in Susac syndrome. Random hexamers served to reverse transcribe roughly 0.5 to 1 ug RNA. TCRdb reprocessed the immunoSEQ multiplex PCR reads via MiXCR and lists one record per CDR3 protein. The sample lists approximately 200,000 distinct CDR3 sequences; roughly 96% were seen once. Sequencing used CD4+ T cells from PBMCs. The receptors come from a human donor with multiple sclerosis.

This chain joins TRBV11-2 and TRBJ2-1; perhaps D is TRBD1 or TRBD2 (5 bases each). This CDR3 spans 16 amino acids. Trimming took off 0 bases at V and 6 bases at J, with 15 bases between the two ends. Germline CDR1 SGHAT, CDR2 FQNNGV. The CDR3 loop reads CASSLDRGGLGNEQFF. As DNA, the CDR3 is TGTGCCAGCAGCTTAGATCGTGGGGGATTGGGCAATGAGCAGTTCTTC. Full variable domain (rest looked up from reference TRBV11-2 and TRBJ2-1): EAGVAQSPRYKIIEKRQSVAFWCNPISGHATLYWYQQILGQGPKLLIQFQNNGVVDDSQLPKDRFSAERLKGVDSTLKIQPAKLEDSAVYLCASSLDRGGLGNEQFFGPGTRLTVL.

This chain uses TRBV2 with TRBJ1-1; a possible D gene is TRBD1 (5 bases). Trimming removed 7 bases at V and 4 bases at J, with 16 bases between. This CDR3 region has 14 residues. From germline, CDR1 is SNHLY and CDR2 FYNNEI. The CDR3 coding sequence is TGTGCCAGCACGGGTCCCGGGGGAGGCACTGAAGCTTTCTTT. It codes for CASTGPGGGTEAFF.

The chain combines TRBV27 with TRBJ2-3; 13 nucleotides line up with TRBD2. The germline gives CDR1 MNHEY, CDR2 SMNVEV (reference sequence). The CDR3 totals 14 residues. The V segment lost 3 bases and the J segment 11 bases; nucleotides outside the gene matches: 5. The CDR3 coding sequence is TGTGCCAGCAGTTTCAGAGGGACTAGCGGGGAGCAGTATTTT. This sequence encodes CASSFRGTSGEQYF.

J is TRBJ1-2 and V is TRBV30; no reliable D call. Germline-derived CDR1 and CDR2 are GTSNPN and SVGIG (reference sequence). V lost 0 bases and J 4 bases, leaving 6 bases between the germline ends. The CDR3 runs to 12 residues. The CDR3 loop is CAWSVLLYGYTF. In DNA, the CDR3 is TGTGCCTGGAGTGTACTCCTCTATGGCTACACCTTC.

The chain recombines TRBV7-2 with TRBJ2-1, with no clear D. CDR1 is SGHTA, CDR2 FQGNSA, per germline. Trimming pared 1 base from V and 0 bases from J, leaving 7 bases between. The CDR3 is 15 residues long. The CDR3 DNA sequence: TGTGCCAGCAGCTTAGAGCCGGCCTCCTACAATGAGCAGTTCTTC. It codes for CASSLEPASYNEQFF.

This chain uses TRBV25-1 with TRBJ2-5; D call uncertain. CDR3 length equals 14 residues. Germline assignment: CDR1 MGHDK and CDR2 SYGVNS. The V gene lost 9 bases and the J gene lost 0 bases, with 14 bases spanning the gap. CDR3 loop: CASSKPTHQETQYF. For the CDR3, the DNA is TGTGCCAGTTCCAAGCCGACCCACCAAGAGACCCAGTACTTC.

This clonotype was seen more than once but under ten times. The chain is built from TRBV30 and TRBJ2-6; no clear D gene. With 2 bases removed from V and 1 base from J, the gap between germline ends came to 6 bases. Germline CDR1 is GTSNPN and CDR2 is SVGIG (reference sequence). CDR3 size: 14 residues. The CDR3: CAWSSDSGANVLTF. The CDR3 DNA follows: TGTGCCTGGAGTTCGGATTCTGGGGCCAACGTCCTGACTTTC.

The chain uses TRBV29-1 and TRBJ1-1; D remains unclear. This CDR3 region has 13 residues. Germline V gene data show CDR1 as SQVTM and CDR2 as ANQGSEA. The V and J ends lost 0 bases and 4 bases respectively, with 9 bases between them. The CDR3 loop is CSVEDRTSTEAFF. CDR3 sequence (DNA): TGCAGCGTTGAAGACAGGACGAGCACTGAAGCTTTCTTT. The full variable domain, with the rest looked up from reference TRBV29-1 and TRBJ1-1, is SAVISQKPSRDICQRGTSLTIQCQVDSQVTMMFWYRQQPGQSLTLIATANQGSEATYESGFVIDKFPISRPNLTFSTLTVSNMSPEDSSIYLCSVEDRTSTEAFFGQGTRLTVV.

This chain joins TRBV30 and TRBJ1-1; maybe TRBD1 (6 bases). V lost 8 bases and J lost 4, with 11 bases in between. The CDR3 spans 11 residues. Germline CDR1 reads GTSNPN; CDR2 reads SVGIG (reference sequence). The CDR3 DNA is TGTGCCACGATAGGGGGCACTGAAGCTTTCTTT. Translated: CATIGGTEAFF.

The rearrangement links TRBV7-9 to TRBJ2-3; D perhaps matches TRBD2 (6 bases). Germline CDR1 reads SEHNR; CDR2 reads FQNEAQ (reference sequence). V gave up 6 bases and J gave up 8 bases, with 18 bases separating them. The CDR3 contains 14 residues. The CDR3, as DNA: TGTGCCAGCAGACGACTAGATTGGCGGGGTACGCAGTATTTT. Translation: CASRRLDWRGTQYF.

The chain joins TRBV7-3 to TRBJ2-1, with 8 nucleotides matching TRBD2. Unmatched junction bases numbered 5, after V lost 6 bases and J lost 4 bases. The CDR3 spans 14 residues. Germline assignment: CDR1 SGHTA and CDR2 FQGTGA. CDR3 region: CASSSASGYNEQFF. CDR3 coding DNA: TGTGCCAGCAGTTCCGCTAGCGGGTACAATGAGCAGTTCTTC.

The count of this clonotype is one. This chain connects TRBV12-3 or TRBV12-4 to TRBJ1-2; a weak D match, TRBD1 (6 bases). The CDR3 sequence is 13 residues long. V lost 5 bases, J lost 7 bases, and 14 bases lay in between. In DNA, the CDR3 is TGTGCCAGCAGTAGAACAGGGACGGGTGGCTACACCTTC. Encoded protein: CASSRTGTGGYTF.

V usage is TRBV11-2 and J usage is TRBJ1-5; the D is unclear. Germline V gene lookup returns CDR1 SGHAT and CDR2 FQNNGV. The CDR3 is made up of 14 amino acids. Trimming pared 8 bases from V and 3 bases from J, leaving 14 bases between. For the CDR3, the DNA is TGTGCCAGCTCCGCGACCGGAGTCAATCAGCCCCAGCATTTT. Amino acids: CASSATGVNQPQHF.

This chain uses TRBV9 with TRBJ2-6, with D hard to call. This CDR3 contains 14 residues. Trimming left V 3 bases short and J 1 base short, with 5 bases between. Germline V gene data show CDR1 as SGDLS and CDR2 as YYNGEE. The CDR3 DNA reads TGTGCCAGCAGCGCCAATTCTGGGGCCAACGTCCTGACTTTC. Translated, it gives CASSANSGANVLTF. Variable domain in full (rest from reference TRBV9 and TRBJ2-6): DSGVTQTPKHLITATGQRVTLRCSPRSGDLSVYWYQQSLDQGLQFLIQYYNGEERAKGNILERFSAQQFPDLHSELNLSSLELGDSALYFCASSANSGANVLTFGAGSRLTVL.

This clonotype was seen only once. The rearrangement links TRBV13 to TRBJ2-7, with D possibly TRBD2 on 7 matching bases. The CDR3 is 14 amino acids. Between the trimmed V and J ends, which lost 3 bases and 2 bases, there was a span of 11 bases. From germline, CDR1 is PRHDT and CDR2 FYEKMQ (reference sequence). The CDR3 region is CASSLGGPPYEQYF. In DNA form, the CDR3 reads TGTGCCAGCAGCTTGGGGGGGCCACCCTACGAGCAGTACTTC. The full variable domain, in which reference TRBV13 and TRBJ2-7 provide the parts outside the CDR3, is AAGVIQSPRHLIKEKRETATLKCYPIPRHDTVYWYQQGPGQDPQFLISFYEKMQSDKGSIPDRFSAQQFSDYHSELNMSSLELGDSALYFCASSLGGPPYEQYFGPGTRLTVT.

The chain uses TRBV5-1 and TRBJ2-1, with no clear D. Germline V gives CDR1 SGHRS, CDR2 YFSETQ. The CDR3 runs 14 residues. V was trimmed by 4 bases and J by 7 bases, leaving 15 bases between them. In DNA form, the CDR3 reads TGCGCCAGCAGCCTCCATTCTGAGCTGAATGAGCAGTTCTTC. Protein: CASSLHSELNEQFF.

Here the CDR3 reads CASSPGTLGAGNYGYTF. CDR3 coding DNA: TGTGCCAGCAGCCCCGGGACCCTGGGCGCGGGGAACTATGGCTACACCTTC. V gene TRBV7-3 combines with J gene TRBJ1-2, with a weak D call TRBD1 (5 bases). Germline loops: CDR1 SGHTA, CDR2 FQGTGA. The CDR3 consists of 17 residues. With 5 bases removed from V and 2 bases from J, the gap between germline ends came to 21 bases.

This chain connects TRBV12-3 or TRBV12-4 to TRBJ2-1, with 11 bases that match TRBD1. Trimming at V came to 3 bases and at J to 8 bases, leaving 3 bases not matched to a gene. This CDR3 has 14 residues. The CDR3 sequence: CASSFRTGGDEQFF. The CDR3 nucleotides are TGTGCCAGCAGTTTTCGGACAGGGGGCGATGAGCAGTTCTTC.

This clonotype came up once. The rearrangement links TRBV30 to TRBJ2-3; 11 nucleotides align to TRBD2. CDR1 and CDR2 from the germline V gene are GTSNPN and SVGIG (reference sequence). The V segment lost 4 bases and the J segment 0 bases; nucleotides outside the gene matches: 6. The CDR3 spans 16 residues. The CDR3 here is CAWTRGLAASTDTQYF. The DNA for the CDR3 is TGTGCCTGGACCCGGGGACTAGCGGCCAGCACAGATACGCAGTATTTT.